The TCR beta chain described here comes from a study of metastatic and nonmetastatic thyroid tumors. As for the study in general: Repertoires were compared across blood and tumor or nodule tissue from malignant and benign thyroid patients.

The CDR3 has 11 amino acids. The V end was cut by 6 bases, the J end by 6 bases, with 12 bases between. Germline lookup yields CDR1 SQVTM and CDR2 ANQGSEA. Study-wide findings and caveats: The reported finding was significantly higher TCR beta diversity in malignant thyroid tumors relative to benign nodules, in blood and tumor.

How the authors handled the data: A distant-metastasis classifier for papillary thyroid cancer was built using CDR3 differences across clinicopathological groups. TCRdb re-processed the PCR reads through MiXCR. In this record, the V and J calls reflect TCRdb's handling and not the investigators' own analysis. The table records roughly 24,000 clones, roughly 21% of them present only once. Every patient was untreated before thyroid surgery. This clone was detected ten times or more. Its antigen is not known. The sample consisted of blood. The TCR sequence derives from a male donor with papillary thyroid cancer or a benign thyroid nodule (not recorded which). Some clones in this sample may be carry-over from other donors' samples. The V and J genes are TRBV29-1 and TRBJ2-7; D may be TRBD1 (5 bases). The CDR3 reads CSVSDSFEQYF. The CDR3 region has the DNA TGCAGCGTCTCCGACAGTTTCGAGCAGTACTTC.